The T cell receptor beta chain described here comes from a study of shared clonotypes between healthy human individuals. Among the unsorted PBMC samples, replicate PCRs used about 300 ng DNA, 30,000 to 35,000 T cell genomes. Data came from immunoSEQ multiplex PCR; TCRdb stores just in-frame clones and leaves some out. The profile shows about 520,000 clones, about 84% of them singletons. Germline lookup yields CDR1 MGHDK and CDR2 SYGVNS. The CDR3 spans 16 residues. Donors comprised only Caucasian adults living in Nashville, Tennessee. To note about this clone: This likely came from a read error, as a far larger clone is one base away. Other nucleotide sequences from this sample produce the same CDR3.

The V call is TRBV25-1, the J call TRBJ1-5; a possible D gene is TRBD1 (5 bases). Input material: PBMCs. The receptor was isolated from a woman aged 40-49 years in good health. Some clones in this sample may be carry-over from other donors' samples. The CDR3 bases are TGCGCCCGGACGTCATCCGGGGGAATCGACAATCAGCCCCAGCATTTT. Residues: CARTSSGGIDNQPQHF.